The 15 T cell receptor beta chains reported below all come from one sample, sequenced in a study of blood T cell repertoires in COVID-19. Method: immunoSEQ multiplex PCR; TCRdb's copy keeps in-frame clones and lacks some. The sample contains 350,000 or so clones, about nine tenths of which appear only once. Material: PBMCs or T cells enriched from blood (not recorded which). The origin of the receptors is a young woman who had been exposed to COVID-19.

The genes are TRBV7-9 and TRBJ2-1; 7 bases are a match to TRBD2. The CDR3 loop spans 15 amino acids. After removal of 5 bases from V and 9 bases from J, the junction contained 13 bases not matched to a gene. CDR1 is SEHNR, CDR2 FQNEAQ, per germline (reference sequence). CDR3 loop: CASSPTTGGLGEQFF. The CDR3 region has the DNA TGTGCCAGCAGCCCCACCACAGGCGGACTAGGTGAGCAGTTCTTC.

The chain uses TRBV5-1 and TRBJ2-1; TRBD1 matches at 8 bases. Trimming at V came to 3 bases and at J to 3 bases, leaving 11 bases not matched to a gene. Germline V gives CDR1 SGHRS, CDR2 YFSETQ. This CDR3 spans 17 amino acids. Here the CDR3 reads CASSSGQGADLYNEQFF. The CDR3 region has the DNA TGCGCCAGCAGCTCGGGGCAGGGGGCGGATCTCTACAATGAGCAGTTCTTC. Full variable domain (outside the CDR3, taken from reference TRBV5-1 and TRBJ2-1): KAGVTQTPRYLIKTRGQQVTLSCSPISGHRSVSWYQQTPGQGLQFLFEYFSETQRNKGNFPGRFSGRQFSNSRSEMNVSTLELGDSALYLCASSSGQGADLYNEQFFGPGTRLTVL.

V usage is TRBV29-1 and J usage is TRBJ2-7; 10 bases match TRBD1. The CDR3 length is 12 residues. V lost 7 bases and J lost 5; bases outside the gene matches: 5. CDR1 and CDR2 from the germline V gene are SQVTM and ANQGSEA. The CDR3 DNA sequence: TGCAGCGCCGGGACAGGGGTCCACGAGCAGTACTTC. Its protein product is CSAGTGVHEQYF.

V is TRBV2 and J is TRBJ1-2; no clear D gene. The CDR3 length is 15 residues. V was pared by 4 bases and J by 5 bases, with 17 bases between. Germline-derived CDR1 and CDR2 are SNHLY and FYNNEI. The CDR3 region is CASSGGRTVQYGYTF. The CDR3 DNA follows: TGTGCCAGCAGTGGTGGGCGCACAGTCCAATATGGCTACACCTTC.

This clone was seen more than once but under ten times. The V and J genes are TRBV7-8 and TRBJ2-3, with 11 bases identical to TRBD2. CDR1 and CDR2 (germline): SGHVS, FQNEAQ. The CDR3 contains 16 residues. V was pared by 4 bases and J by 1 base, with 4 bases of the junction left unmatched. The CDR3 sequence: CASSSTSGSGTDTQYF. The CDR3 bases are TGTGCCAGCAGCTCCACTAGCGGGAGCGGCACAGATACGCAGTATTTT.

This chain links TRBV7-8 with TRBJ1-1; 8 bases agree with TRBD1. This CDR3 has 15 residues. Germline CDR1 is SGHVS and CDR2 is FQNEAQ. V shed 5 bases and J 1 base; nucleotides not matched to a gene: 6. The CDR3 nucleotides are TGTGCCAGCAGCCCCCCGACAGGGGAGAACACTGAAGCTTTCTTT. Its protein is CASSPPTGENTEAFF.

The CDR3 is CASSLTQTSGSSYEQYF. The CDR3 DNA reads TGTGCCAGCAGTCTAACCCAGACTAGCGGGAGCTCCTACGAGCAGTACTTC. This rearrangement joins TRBV28 to TRBJ2-7; 12 nucleotides align to TRBD2. CDR1 is MDHEN, CDR2 SYDVKM, per germline. After removal of 5 bases from V and 0 bases from J, the junction contained 8 bases not matched to a gene. The CDR3 has 17 amino acids.

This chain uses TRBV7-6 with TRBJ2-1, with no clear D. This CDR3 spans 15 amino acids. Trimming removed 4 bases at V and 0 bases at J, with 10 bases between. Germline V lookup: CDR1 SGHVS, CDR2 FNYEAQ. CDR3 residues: CASSSEFSSYNEQFF. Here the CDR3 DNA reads TGTGCCAGCAGCTCTGAATTCAGCTCCTACAATGAGCAGTTCTTC.

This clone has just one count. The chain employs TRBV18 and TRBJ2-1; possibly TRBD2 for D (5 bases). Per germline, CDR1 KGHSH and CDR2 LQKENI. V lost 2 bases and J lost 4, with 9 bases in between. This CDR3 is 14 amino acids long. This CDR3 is CASSPTSSYNEQFF. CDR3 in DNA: TGTGCCAGCTCACCAACTAGTTCGTACAATGAGCAGTTCTTC.

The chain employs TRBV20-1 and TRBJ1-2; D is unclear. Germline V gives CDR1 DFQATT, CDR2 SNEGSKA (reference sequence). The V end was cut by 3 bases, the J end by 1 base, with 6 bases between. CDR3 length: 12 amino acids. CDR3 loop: CSASRGNYGYTF. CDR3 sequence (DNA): TGCAGTGCTAGTCGGGGTAACTATGGCTACACCTTC.

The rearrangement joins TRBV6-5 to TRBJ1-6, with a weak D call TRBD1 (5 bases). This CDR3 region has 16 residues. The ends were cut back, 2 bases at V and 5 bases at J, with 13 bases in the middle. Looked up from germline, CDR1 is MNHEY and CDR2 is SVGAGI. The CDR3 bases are TGTGCCAGCAGTTACGAACCACAGGATAATAATTCACCCCTCCACTTT. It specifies CASSYEPQDNNSPLHF.

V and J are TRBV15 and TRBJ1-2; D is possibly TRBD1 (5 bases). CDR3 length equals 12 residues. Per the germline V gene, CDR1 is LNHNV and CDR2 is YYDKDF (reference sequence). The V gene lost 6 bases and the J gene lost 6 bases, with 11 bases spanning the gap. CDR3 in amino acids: CATSQGVDGYTF. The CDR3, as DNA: TGTGCCACCAGTCAGGGTGTGGATGGCTACACCTTC.

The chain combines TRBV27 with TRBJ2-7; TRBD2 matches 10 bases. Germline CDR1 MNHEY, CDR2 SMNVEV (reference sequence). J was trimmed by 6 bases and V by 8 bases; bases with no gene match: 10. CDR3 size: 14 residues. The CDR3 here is CASGPGLATSEQYF. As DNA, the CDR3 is TGTGCCAGCGGACCGGGACTAGCGACGTCCGAGCAGTACTTC.

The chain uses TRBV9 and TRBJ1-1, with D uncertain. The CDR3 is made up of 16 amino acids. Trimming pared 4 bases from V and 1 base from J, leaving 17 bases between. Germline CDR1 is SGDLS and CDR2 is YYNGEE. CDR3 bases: TGTGCCAGCAGCTTGGATGGGAGGCCTGGGAACACTGAAGCTTTCTTT. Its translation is CASSLDGRPGNTEAFF.

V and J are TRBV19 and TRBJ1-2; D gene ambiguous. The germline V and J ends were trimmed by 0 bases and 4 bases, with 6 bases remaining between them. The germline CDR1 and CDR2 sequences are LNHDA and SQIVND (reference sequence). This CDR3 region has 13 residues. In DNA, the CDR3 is TGTGCCAGTAGTATAGAGGCAGGCTATGGCTACACCTTC. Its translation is CASSIEAGYGYTF. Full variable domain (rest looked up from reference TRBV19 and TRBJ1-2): DGGITQSPKYLFRKEGQNVTLSCEQNLNHDAMYWYRQDPGQGLRLIYYSQIVNDFQKGDIAEGYSVSREKKESFPLTVTSAQKNPTAFYLCASSIEAGYGYTFGSGTRLTVV.